One sample yielded the 29 T cell receptor beta chains listed below, sequenced in a study of CD8 T cells in ankylosing spondylitis. Points from the study as a whole: Among TCR beta sequences, a motif of fewer than 10 highly homologous variants appeared characteristic of ankylosing spondylitis blood.

MiXCR, applied by TCRdb to the 5' RACE reads, yields one record per CDR3 protein. The sample has hundreds of thousands of distinct CDR3 sequences; 20% to 30% are singletons. Their antigens are not known. The source material was blood, either unsorted or a sorted T cell fraction (not recorded which). These TCRs come from a male donor with ankylosing spondylitis.

This rearrangement joins TRBV6-5 to TRBJ1-2, with 10 bases that match TRBD1. V was clipped by 5 bases and J by 8 bases; unmatched bases: 2. The germline V gene encodes CDR1 MNHEY and CDR2 SVGAGI. This CDR3 is 12 amino acids long. CDR3: CASSGQGGGYTF. CDR3 coding DNA: TGTGCCAGCAGTGGACAGGGGGGAGGCTACACCTTC.

This clonotype showed up just a few times. V is TRBV7-2 and J is TRBJ1-1; D remains ambiguous. Germline assignment: CDR1 SGHTA and CDR2 FQGNSA. The CDR3 consists of 14 residues. The germline V and J ends were trimmed by 3 bases and 3 bases, with 11 bases remaining between them. DNA of the CDR3: TGTGCCAGCAGCTTTTCCGAGCGGGACACTGAAGCTTTCTTT. The encoded protein is CASSFSERDTEAFF.

This rearrangement joins TRBV20-1 to TRBJ2-1; TRBD1 matches at 7 bases. This CDR3 contains 16 residues. V shed 6 bases, J shed 0 bases, and the junction held 11 bases outside the gene matches. Germline loops: CDR1 DFQATT, CDR2 SNEGSKA (reference sequence). The CDR3 spells CSAGQGGVSSYNEQFF. The CDR3 DNA reads TGCAGTGCGGGCCAAGGGGGCGTTAGCTCCTACAATGAGCAGTTCTTC.

CDR3 DNA sequence: TGTGCCACCTCCCGAGGGGCCAACGTCCTGACTTTC. It codes for CATSRGANVLTF. This rearrangement joins TRBV6-2 or TRBV6-3 to TRBJ2-6, with D unclear. The CDR3 totals 12 residues. Germline V gene sequence: CDR1 MNHEY, CDR2 SVGEGT. With 10 bases removed from V and 4 bases from J, the gap between germline ends came to 8 bases.

This clonotype has a count of ten or more. The chain combines TRBV20-1 with TRBJ2-3; D uncertain. Germline assignment: CDR1 DFQATT and CDR2 SNEGSKA (reference sequence). The CDR3 is 11 residues long. The germline V and J ends were trimmed by 6 bases and 7 bases, with 11 bases remaining between them. In DNA, the CDR3 is TGCAGTGCCCGAGTTCTACATACGCAGTATTTT. It encodes CSARVLHTQYF.

This clonotype was seen a few times. V gene TRBV3-1 combines with J gene TRBJ1-2; D might be TRBD1 (6 bases). The V end lost 3 bases, the J end lost 7 bases, and 12 bases lay between the germline ends. Looked up from germline, CDR1 is LGHDT and CDR2 is YNNKEL (reference sequence). The CDR3 is 13 amino acids. The CDR3 is CASSQGADLGYTF. The CDR3 DNA is TGTGCCAGCAGCCAGGGGGCGGATCTTGGCTACACCTTC. The full variable domain, in which reference TRBV3-1 and TRBJ1-2 provide the parts outside the CDR3, is DTAVSQTPKYLVTQMGNDKSIKCEQNLGHDTMYWYKQDSKKFLKIMFSYNNKELIINETVPNRFSPKSPDKAHLNLHINSLELGDSAVYFCASSQGADLGYTFGSGTRLTVV.

This clonotype was counted between two and nine times. The V gene is TRBV12-3 or TRBV12-4, the J gene TRBJ1-5; 9 nucleotides agree with TRBD1. The CDR3 contains 12 residues. V was pared by 7 bases and J by 6 bases, with 1 base of the junction left unmatched. CDR3 protein: CASKQGAQPQHF. In DNA form, the CDR3 reads TGTGCCAGCAAACAGGGGGCTCAGCCCCAGCATTTT.

V usage is TRBV20-1 and J usage is TRBJ1-3; the D is unclear. The CDR3 contains 13 residues. V was trimmed by 5 bases and J by 4 bases, leaving 12 bases between them. Germline CDR1 reads DFQATT; CDR2 reads SNEGSKA (reference sequence). The DNA for the CDR3 is TGCAGTGCTCGTAAGGGTTCAGGAAACACCATATATTTT. It codes for CSARKGSGNTIYF.

The rearrangement joins TRBV3-1 to TRBJ1-6; D not certain. CDR3 length equals 14 residues. Germline lookup yields CDR1 LGHDT and CDR2 YNNKEL (reference sequence). V lost 2 bases to trimming and J lost 5 bases, with 7 bases between them. This CDR3 is CASSQRQNNSPLHF. The DNA for the CDR3 is TGTGCCAGCAGCCAAAGACAAAATAATTCACCCCTCCACTTT.

The CDR3 here is CASSEYRQLLTGELFF. CDR3 DNA sequence: TGTGCCAGCAGTGAATATCGGCAGTTACTCACCGGGGAGCTGTTTTTT. The chain has TRBV6-1 and TRBJ2-2; D uncertain. V gave up 2 bases and J gave up 4 bases, with 14 bases separating them. The CDR3 is made up of 16 amino acids. CDR1 and CDR2 (germline): MNHNS, SASEGT.

The chain joins TRBV12-3 or TRBV12-4 to TRBJ2-2; D is unclear. This CDR3 comprises 15 residues. V lost 7 bases and J 6 bases, leaving 18 bases between the germline ends. CDR3 in DNA: TGTGCCAGCACCATAGGAAGATTGGTACCCGGGGAGCTGTTTTTT. Its protein is CASTIGRLVPGELFF.

V and J are TRBV2 and TRBJ1-4, with D unclear. This CDR3 is built from 14 residues. Germline values: CDR1 SNHLY, CDR2 FYNNEI. V shed 5 bases and J shed 8 bases, with 15 bases lying between them. The chain's CDR3 is CASSFRPSAEKLFF. The DNA for the CDR3 is TGTGCCAGCAGTTTCAGACCGTCCGCCGAAAAACTGTTTTTT.

This clonotype has a handful of counts. The V call is TRBV29-1, the J call TRBJ1-2; D remains ambiguous. V lost 3 bases, J lost 4 bases, and 6 bases lay in between. From germline, CDR1 is SQVTM and CDR2 ANQGSEA. The CDR3 consists of 11 residues. CDR3 residues: CSVERSYGYTF. The CDR3 bases are TGCAGCGTTGAGCGATCCTATGGCTACACCTTC.

This clonotype showed up just a few times. The chain recombines TRBV9 with TRBJ2-7; TRBD2 matches 9 bases. This CDR3 has 15 residues. Germline V gene lookup returns CDR1 SGDLS and CDR2 YYNGEE. V shed 0 bases and J 2 bases; nucleotides not matched to a gene: 3. This chain's CDR3 is CASSVGLAEAYEQYF. The CDR3 region has the DNA TGTGCCAGCAGCGTAGGACTAGCGGAGGCCTACGAGCAGTACTTC. The full variable domain, completed using reference TRBV9 and TRBJ2-7, is DSGVTQTPKHLITATGQRVTLRCSPRSGDLSVYWYQQSLDQGLQFLIQYYNGEERAKGNILERFSAQQFPDLHSELNLSSLELGDSALYFCASSVGLAEAYEQYFGPGTRLTVT.

V usage is TRBV20-1 and J usage is TRBJ1-1; D is uncertain. Trimming removed 3 bases at V and 4 bases at J, with 9 bases between. Germline lookup yields CDR1 DFQATT and CDR2 SNEGSKA (reference sequence). There are 12 residues in the CDR3. The CDR3 reads CSARMVATEAFF. DNA for the CDR3: TGCAGTGCTAGGATGGTCGCCACTGAAGCTTTCTTT.

The V gene is TRBV3-1, the J gene TRBJ2-3, with TRBD2 as a possible D gene (6 bases). V was shortened by 2 bases and J by 6 bases, with 12 bases between the two germline ends. Looked up from germline, CDR1 is LGHDT and CDR2 is YNNKEL (reference sequence). The CDR3 is 14 residues long. CDR3 protein: CASSQRGLFDTQYF. CDR3 DNA sequence: TGTGCCAGCAGCCAACGGGGACTTTTTGATACGCAGTATTTT.

This chain joins TRBV12-3 or TRBV12-4 and TRBJ2-5; D unresolved. CDR3 length: 12 residues. V was cut by 4 bases and J by 5 bases, with 8 bases left in between. The CDR3, as DNA: TGTGCCAGCAGTTCGGCAAGGGAGACCCAGTACTTC. Translating gives CASSSARETQYF.

This clonotype has just a few counts. V and J are TRBV24-1 and TRBJ2-5; possibly TRBD1 or TRBD2 for D (5 bases each). The CDR3 consists of 15 residues. Trimming removed 3 bases at V and 1 base at J, with 11 bases between. The germline CDR1 and CDR2 sequences are KGHDR and SFDVKD. This CDR3 is CATSDEGILQETQYF. Written as DNA, the CDR3 is TGTGCCACCAGTGATGAGGGGATCCTCCAAGAGACCCAGTACTTC.

This chain links TRBV5-6 with TRBJ2-1; tentatively, D is TRBD2 (6 bases). The CDR3 runs 15 residues. With 1 base removed from V and 4 bases from J, the gap between germline ends came to 12 bases. Germline CDR1 SGHDT, CDR2 YYEEEE. The CDR3, as DNA: TGTGCCAGCAGCTTGCTACTAGCCCCTTACAATGAGCAGTTCTTC. Protein product: CASSLLLAPYNEQFF.

J is TRBJ1-3 and V is TRBV18; the D gene is possibly TRBD1 (6 bases). Germline-derived CDR1 and CDR2 are KGHSH and LQKENI. V lost 5 bases and J 0 bases, leaving 17 bases between the germline ends. There are 17 residues in the CDR3. In nucleotides, the CDR3 is TGTGCCAGCTCATCTACCGGGACACCCAGCTCTGGAAACACCATATATTTT. It encodes CASSSTGTPSSGNTIYF. Full variable domain (remainder filled in from reference TRBV18 and TRBJ1-3): NAGVMQNPRHLVRRRGQEARLRCSPMKGHSHVYWYRQLPEEGLKFMVYLQKENIIDESGMPKERFSAEFPKEGPSILRIQQVVRGDSAAYFCASSSTGTPSSGNTIYFGEGSWLTVV.

V is TRBV19 and J is TRBJ2-1; TRBD1 matches 11 bases. The CDR3 consists of 16 residues. Germline CDR1 is LNHDA and CDR2 is SQIVND (reference sequence). V lost 4 bases to trimming and J lost 3 bases; unmatched junction nucleotides: 5. As DNA, the CDR3 is TGTGCCAGTAGTACCACCGGGACAGGGGGCTACAATGAGCAGTTCTTC. It yields the protein CASSTTGTGGYNEQFF.

This clonotype was counted a few times. This chain links TRBV24-1 with TRBJ2-7, with TRBD1 identical over 9 bases. CDR3 length equals 16 residues. V shed 5 bases and J 5 bases; nucleotides not matched to a gene: 12. From germline, CDR1 is KGHDR and CDR2 SFDVKD. CDR3 loop: CATSGQDRGTSDEQYF. DNA of the CDR3: TGTGCCACCAGTGGCCAAGACAGGGGGACAAGTGACGAGCAGTACTTC.

This chain connects TRBV6-1 to TRBJ1-3; 9 nucleotides match TRBD1. The CDR3 has 17 residues. J gave up 1 base and V 0 bases, and 4 bases lay outside the gene matches. Germline-derived CDR1 and CDR2 are MNHNS and SASEGT. CDR3 region: CASSEAPQGASGNTIYF. The CDR3 DNA is TGTGCCAGCAGTGAAGCCCCACAGGGGGCATCTGGAAACACCATATATTTT.

This clonotype turned up a few times. The chain employs TRBV7-8 and TRBJ2-2, with a possible D match to TRBD2 (7 bases). This CDR3 is built from 17 residues. The ends were cut back, 5 bases at V and 1 base at J, with 17 bases in the middle. CDR1 is SGHVS, CDR2 FQNEAQ, per germline. The CDR3 is CASSPRQGGGNTGELFF. The CDR3, as DNA: TGTGCCAGCAGCCCACGTCAGGGAGGGGGGAACACCGGGGAGCTGTTTTTT.

This clonotype was found a few times. The chain couples TRBV11-2 to TRBJ1-1; possibly TRBD1 for D (6 bases). CDR1 is SGHAT, CDR2 FQNNGV, per germline. Trimming stripped 1 base from V and 8 bases from J, with 14 bases between. The CDR3 length is 14 residues. CDR3: CASSLGSLGTEAFF. CDR3 sequence (DNA): TGTGCCAGCAGCTTAGGAAGCTTGGGGACAGAAGCTTTCTTT.

The rearrangement joins TRBV18 to TRBJ2-5, with D perhaps being TRBD1 or TRBD2 (5 bases each). V was shortened by 3 bases and J by 4 bases, with 15 bases between the two germline ends. The CDR3 covers 15 residues. The germline V gene encodes CDR1 KGHSH and CDR2 LQKENI. CDR3 loop: CASSPEAGDRETQYF. For the CDR3, the DNA is TGTGCCAGCTCACCGGAGGCGGGCGACAGAGAGACCCAGTACTTC.

This clonotype turned up a few times. The CDR3 here is CASSLRLAGGKVVDEQYV. The CDR3 DNA follows: TGTGCCAGCAGCCTTAGACTAGCGGGAGGGAAGGTCGTAGACGAGCAGTACGTC. The genes are TRBV4-2 and TRBJ2-7; 14 bases match TRBD2. The germline CDR1 and CDR2 sequences are LGHNA and YNFKEQ. Unmatched junction bases numbered 13, after V lost 4 bases and J lost 5 bases. This CDR3 spans 18 amino acids.

This clonotype has a handful of counts. The chain is built from TRBV20-1 and TRBJ1-4, with 7 bases that match TRBD1. Germline V gene lookup returns CDR1 DFQATT and CDR2 SNEGSKA (reference sequence). The CDR3 spans 13 residues. V trimming: 2 bases; J trimming: 4 bases; junction bases outside the gene matches: 1. This CDR3 is CSARYRGNEKLFF. The DNA for the CDR3 is TGCAGTGCTAGATACAGGGGTAATGAAAAACTGTTTTTT.

This clonotype has only a few counts. The genes are TRBV18 and TRBJ2-5; the D is unclear. V was pared by 4 bases and J by 5 bases, with 11 bases between. The CDR3 loop spans 13 amino acids. Germline lookup yields CDR1 KGHSH and CDR2 LQKENI. CDR3 in amino acids: CASSREAAETQYF. The DNA of the CDR3 is TGTGCCAGCTCACGCGAGGCGGCGGAGACCCAGTACTTC. Full variable domain (outside the CDR3, taken from reference TRBV18 and TRBJ2-5): NAGVMQNPRHLVRRRGQEARLRCSPMKGHSHVYWYRQLPEEGLKFMVYLQKENIIDESGMPKERFSAEFPKEGPSILRIQQVVRGDSAAYFCASSREAAETQYFGPGTRLLVL.